Listed here are 32 T cell receptor beta chains from one sample, sequenced in a study of shared clonotypes between healthy human individuals (dated by TCRdb to 2020 to 2022). The method behind the library was the immunoSEQ multiplex PCR assay. TCRdb carries this immuneACCESS record with in-frame sequences only. Its versions omit some clonotypes, under half of them owing to an unresolved V gene in the studies checked, with the rest unexplained. The sample includes a few hundred thousand clones, with 70% to 80% observed a single time. The ten largest make up about 12% of the sample. Specimen: PBMCs. The origin of the receptors is a woman aged 40 to 50 in good health. Some clones in this sample may be carry-over from other donors' samples.

This clone was seen once. V usage is TRBV5-4 and J usage is TRBJ2-7; 9 bases map to TRBD2. The CDR3 has 16 residues. Germline trimming cut 0 bases from V and 5 bases from J; bases unmatched to any gene: 9. Per the germline V gene, CDR1 is SGHNT and CDR2 is YYREEE (reference sequence). The CDR3 spells CASSLVSGRFEDEQYF. DNA for the CDR3: TGTGCCAGCAGCTTGGTTAGCGGGAGATTTGAGGACGAGCAGTACTTC. Combining the CDR3 with reference TRBV5-4 and TRBJ2-7 gives the whole variable domain ETGVTQSPTHLIKTRGQQVTLRCSSQSGHNTVSWYQQALGQGPQFIFQYYREEENGRGNFPPRFSGLQFPNYSSELNVNALELDDSALYLCASSLVSGRFEDEQYFGPGTRLTVT.

Concerning this clone: This specimen includes other DNA sequences encoding the same CDR3. The chain couples TRBV20-1 to TRBJ2-7; D is unresolved. This CDR3 spans 10 amino acids. V was pared by 5 bases and J by 2 bases, with 4 bases between. Germline CDR1 DFQATT, CDR2 SNEGSKA (reference sequence). The CDR3 nucleotides read TGCAGTGCTGGGCCCTACGAGCAGTACTTC. Encoded protein: CSAGPYEQYF.

Ten or more counts support this clone. V gene TRBV11-2 combines with J gene TRBJ2-5; 7 bases align to TRBD1. V lost 5 bases to trimming and J lost 3 bases; unmatched junction nucleotides: 9. The CDR3 loop spans 15 amino acids. The germline gives CDR1 SGHAT, CDR2 FQNNGV. For the CDR3, the DNA is TGTGCCAGCAGCCCCGATGATACAGGGGAAGAGACCCAGTACTTC. As protein: CASSPDDTGEETQYF.

The chain carries TRBV19 and TRBJ1-3; D gene unclear. CDR1 LNHDA and CDR2 SQIVND come from the germline V gene (reference sequence). With 1 base removed from V and 1 base from J, the gap between germline ends came to 5 bases. The CDR3 is made up of 14 amino acids. The CDR3 reads CASSIGESGNTIYF. For the CDR3, the DNA is TGTGCCAGTAGTATAGGGGAATCTGGAAACACCATATATTTT.

This clone has more than one count but fewer than ten. Other DNA sequences from this sample encode an identical CDR3 as well. V gene TRBV9 combines with J gene TRBJ2-7; D ambiguous. Germline values: CDR1 SGDLS, CDR2 YYNGEE. CDR3 length equals 14 residues. Trimming stripped 0 bases from V and 0 bases from J, with 7 bases between. In DNA form, the CDR3 reads TGTGCCAGCAGCGTAGACCACAGCTCCTACGAGCAGTACTTC. Its protein product is CASSVDHSSYEQYF.

The genes are TRBV27 and TRBJ2-5; a possible D gene is TRBD2 (5 bases). Germline CDR1 MNHEY, CDR2 SMNVEV (reference sequence). The ends were cut back, 5 bases at V and 4 bases at J, with 14 bases in the middle. This CDR3 comprises 14 residues. CDR3 residues: CASSELGAIETQYF. For the CDR3, the DNA is TGTGCCAGCAGTGAACTAGGAGCAATAGAGACCCAGTACTTC.

Note on this clone: Given a much more abundant clone one base away, this may be a read error. CDR3 sequence: CAWSVLVNYEQCF. The DNA of the CDR3 is TGTGCCTGGAGTGTACTAGTGAACTACGAGCAGTGCTTC. The rearrangement joins TRBV30 to TRBJ2-7; D possibly corresponds to TRBD2 (5 bases). The CDR3 runs 13 residues. CDR1 and CDR2 (germline): GTSNPN, SVGIG (reference sequence).

The genes are TRBV5-6 and TRBJ2-7; TRBD2 matches at 11 bases. Trimming removed 4 bases from V and 10 bases from J; junction bases left unmatched: 10. The CDR3 covers 14 residues. The germline V gene encodes CDR1 SGHDT and CDR2 YYEEEE. This CDR3 reads CASSPWTSGHVQYF. The CDR3, as DNA: TGTGCCAGCAGCCCCTGGACTAGCGGGCATGTACAGTACTTC.

In its sample, this clone was seen a few times. This chain joins TRBV28 and TRBJ2-1; 9 nucleotides align to TRBD2. Germline CDR1 is MDHEN and CDR2 is SYDVKM. CDR3 length equals 18 residues. V lost 6 bases, J lost 9 bases, and 21 bases stayed unmatched. The CDR3 bases are TGTGCCAGCAGCCCCCGGCGGGATAGCGGGAGTTTTTCGTCTGAGCAGTTCTTC. This gives the protein CASSPRRDSGSFSSEQFF. Variable domain in full (rest from reference TRBV28 and TRBJ2-1): DVKVTQSSRYLVKRTGEKVFLECVQDMDHENMFWYRQDPGLGLRLIYFSYDVKMKEKGDIPEGYSVSREKKERFSLILESASTNQTSMYLCASSPRRDSGSFSSEQFFGPGTRLTVL.

The CDR3 bases are TGTGCCATTTCCTGGGGGGGGGATACGCAGTATTTT. This sequence encodes CAISWGGDTQYF. The chain links TRBV10-3 to TRBJ2-3; 7 nucleotides align to TRBD2. V gave up 9 bases and J gave up 6 bases; unmatched junction bases: 6. Germline V CDR1 and CDR2: ENHRY, SYGVKD. The length of the CDR3 is 12 residues.

This clone was seen a single time. V is TRBV18 and J is TRBJ2-7; D gene unclear. The CDR3 extends over 13 amino acids. CDR1 is KGHSH, CDR2 LQKENI, per germline. Trimming left V 2 bases short and J 3 bases short, with 8 bases between. This CDR3 is CASSPSRNYEQYF. As DNA, the CDR3 is TGTGCCAGCTCACCAAGTAGGAACTACGAGCAGTACTTC.

CDR3 region: CASTRGGQSKVYGYTF. Written as DNA, the CDR3 is TGCGCCAGCACCCGCGGGGGACAGTCCAAGGTCTATGGCTACACCTTC. J is TRBJ1-2 and V is TRBV23-1, with 7 bases matching TRBD1. TRBV23-1 is designated an ORF whose function remains uncertain. This CDR3 comprises 16 residues. V shed 7 bases, J shed 4 bases, and the junction held 15 bases outside the gene matches.

The chain links TRBV6-5 to TRBJ1-1; D might be TRBD1 (5 bases). In germline, CDR1 is MNHEY, CDR2 SVGAGI. With 5 bases removed from V and 10 bases from J, the gap between germline ends came to 14 bases. The CDR3 runs to 12 residues. The CDR3: CASSTPGGGAFF. CDR3 coding DNA: TGTGCCAGCAGTACCCCCGGGGGGGGAGCTTTCTTT.

This clone was recorded at least ten times. V is TRBV2 and J is TRBJ2-1; D uncertain. Germline CDR1 reads SNHLY; CDR2 reads FYNNEI. The CDR3 has 16 amino acids. The ends were cut back, 1 base at V and 3 bases at J, with 13 bases in the middle. The CDR3 is CASSEGVDAGYNEQFF. In DNA, the CDR3 is TGTGCCAGCAGTGAAGGTGTGGACGCCGGCTACAATGAGCAGTTCTTC.

J is TRBJ2-7 and V is TRBV19; D is possibly TRBD1 or TRBD2 (5 bases each). The CDR3 loop spans 14 amino acids. The germline V gene encodes CDR1 LNHDA and CDR2 SQIVND (reference sequence). V shed 6 bases and J shed 4 bases, with 16 bases lying between them. CDR3 sequence (DNA): TGTGCCAGTAGCCGGGGCAGAATAGGGTACGAGCAGTACTTC. It is translated as CASSRGRIGYEQYF.

For this clone: This sample includes further DNA sequences coding for the same CDR3. The V call is TRBV5-1, the J call TRBJ2-3; 9 nucleotides line up with TRBD2. This CDR3 comprises 15 residues. J was trimmed by 3 bases and V by 0 bases; bases with no gene match: 2. Germline V gives CDR1 SGHRS, CDR2 YFSETQ. The CDR3 reads CASSLVAGGTDTQYF. The CDR3 nucleotides read TGCGCCAGCAGCTTGGTGGCGGGAGGGACAGATACGCAGTATTTT.

With respect to this clone: Other DNA sequences from this sample encode an identical CDR3 as well. This chain joins TRBV28 and TRBJ1-5; a weak D match, TRBD1 (5 bases). This CDR3 has 14 residues. From germline, CDR1 is MDHEN and CDR2 SYDVKM. V dropped 2 bases and J dropped 4 bases, with 9 bases sitting between them. The DNA of the CDR3 is TGTGCCAGCAGTTTAGTGACAGAGAATCAGCCCCAGCATTTT. This gives the protein CASSLVTENQPQHF.

The chain uses TRBV27 and TRBJ2-7; D gene unclear. CDR1 is MNHEY, CDR2 SMNVEV, per germline (reference sequence). V gave up 6 bases and J gave up 5 bases, with 17 bases separating them. This CDR3 is built from 14 residues. Written as DNA, the CDR3 is TGTGCCAGCAGCCGCGTGGGTTTCTTCGACGAGCAGTACTTC. Translated: CASSRVGFFDEQYF.

This chain uses TRBV18 with TRBJ1-2; D remains unclear. This CDR3 region has 15 residues. Per germline, CDR1 KGHSH and CDR2 LQKENI. V was shortened by 3 bases and J by 0 bases, with 11 bases between the two germline ends. CDR3 amino acids: CASSPRMTANYGYTF. CDR3 in DNA: TGTGCCAGCTCACCCCGGATGACCGCTAACTATGGCTACACCTTC.

The chain has TRBV2 and TRBJ2-2; 7 bases align to TRBD1. Looked up from germline, CDR1 is SNHLY and CDR2 is FYNNEI. The CDR3 length is 15 residues. V gave up 4 bases and J gave up 4 bases; unmatched junction bases: 6. The CDR3 DNA reads as TGTGCCAGCAGTGTGGGGTCAGGGGGCACCGGGGAGCTGTTTTTT. This encodes CASSVGSGGTGELFF.

The rearrangement uses TRBV21-1 and TRBJ1-5. TRBV21-1 is a documented pseudogene. CDR3 length equals 18 residues. The CDR3 loop is CASSKEIGGGYSNQPQHF. The CDR3 nucleotides are TGTGCCAGCAGCAAAGAAATCGGGGGCGGGTATAGCAATCAGCCCCAGCATTTT.

This clone was detected only a few times. This chain links TRBV15 with TRBJ2-1, with 10 bases fitting TRBD2. V gave up 2 bases and J gave up 5 bases; unmatched junction bases: 6. This CDR3 has 16 amino acids. Germline V CDR1 and CDR2: LNHNV, YYDKDF (reference sequence). CDR3 protein: CATSRRLGLANNEQFF. The CDR3 bases are TGTGCCACCAGCAGAAGACTGGGACTAGCGAACAATGAGCAGTTCTTC.

The chain recombines TRBV2 with TRBJ2-3; weak D call: TRBD2 (6 bases). This CDR3 has 12 residues. Germline lookup yields CDR1 SNHLY and CDR2 FYNNEI. The V end lost 6 bases, the J end lost 11 bases, and 15 bases lay between the germline ends. The CDR3 DNA reads as TGTGCCAGCAGCAGATACCCCGGGGGGCAGTATTTT. Its protein is CASSRYPGGQYF.

This chain connects TRBV29-1 to TRBJ2-7; TRBD2 aligns across 15 bases. V dropped 6 bases and J dropped 4; count of bases not matched to a gene: 7. The CDR3 sequence is 15 residues long. The germline CDR1 and CDR2 sequences are SQVTM and ANQGSEA. The CDR3 DNA reads as TGCAGCGTCAAGGGACTAGCGGGAGGACATTACGAGCAGTACTTC. It translates to CSVKGLAGGHYEQYF.

V is TRBV5-4 and J is TRBJ2-1; D not certain. Deletions cut 2 bases from V and 0 bases from J, with 12 bases between. The length of the CDR3 is 16 residues. Per germline, CDR1 SGHNT and CDR2 YYREEE (reference sequence). The CDR3 reads CASSFGTISSYNEQFF. CDR3 bases: TGTGCCAGCAGCTTTGGAACCATCTCCTCCTACAATGAGCAGTTCTTC.

This clone was detected ten times or more. V usage is TRBV18 and J usage is TRBJ1-1; D unclear. The ends were cut back, 2 bases at V and 1 base at J, with 11 bases in the middle. Germline V gene sequence: CDR1 KGHSH, CDR2 LQKENI. This CDR3 is 15 amino acids long. The CDR3 sequence: CASSPLGTWNTEAFF. As DNA, the CDR3 is TGTGCCAGCTCACCATTGGGCACCTGGAACACTGAAGCTTTCTTT.

In its sample, this clone was seen a few times. The CDR3 coding sequence is TGTGCCAGCAGTTACTCGATATCATACAATGAGCAGTTCTTC. Translated: CASSYSISYNEQFF. V gene TRBV6-5 combines with J gene TRBJ2-1; D gene ambiguous. Germline CDR1 reads MNHEY; CDR2 reads SVGAGI. The CDR3 has 14 amino acids. The ends were cut back, 0 bases at V and 4 bases at J, with 7 bases in the middle.

The chain carries TRBV27 and TRBJ2-1, with D possibly matching TRBD2 (6 bases). In germline, CDR1 is MNHEY, CDR2 SMNVEV (reference sequence). The CDR3 sequence is 15 residues long. Trimming removed 10 bases at V and 8 bases at J, with 24 bases between. Here the CDR3 reads CATSPFTGAVYEQFF. The CDR3 DNA follows: TGTGCCACCTCTCCATTTACGGGAGCAGTTTATGAGCAGTTCTTC.

This clone was observed a handful of times. V gene TRBV4-3 combines with J gene TRBJ2-1, with 7 bases aligning to TRBD2. This CDR3 is 16 amino acids long. V was clipped by 0 bases and J by 4 bases; unmatched bases: 6. Germline CDR1 and CDR2: LGHNA and YSLEER. CDR3 nucleotide sequence: TGCGCCAGCAGCCAAGATCCCGCCGGGGGGTACAATGAGCAGTTCTTC. It specifies CASSQDPAGGYNEQFF.

The V gene is TRBV27, the J gene TRBJ2-7, with D tentatively TRBD1 (6 bases). Germline CDR1 MNHEY, CDR2 SMNVEV (reference sequence). Trimming left V 8 bases short and J 3 bases short, with 26 bases between. The CDR3 is made up of 17 amino acids. The CDR3 coding sequence is TGTGCCAGCCCCTGGCTTAGATGGGACACGCTGCGCTACGAGCAGTACTTC. Amino acids: CASPWLRWDTLRYEQYF.

A single count supports this clone. V gene TRBV10-1 combines with J gene TRBJ2-1; D ambiguous. The CDR3 totals 13 residues. The V gene's germline CDR1 is WNHNN and CDR2 SYGVQD (reference sequence). V dropped 5 bases and J dropped 2 bases, with 7 bases sitting between them. CDR3 sequence: CASSSGAYNEQFF. CDR3 in DNA: TGCGCCAGCAGTTCTGGGGCCTACAATGAGCAGTTCTTC.

V and J are TRBV30 and TRBJ2-1; 7 bases map to TRBD2. V dropped 5 bases and J dropped 9; count of bases not matched to a gene: 7. Germline V gene lookup returns CDR1 GTSNPN and CDR2 SVGIG (reference sequence). The CDR3 runs to 12 residues. The CDR3 spells CAWSGLHPEQFF. In DNA, the CDR3 is TGTGCCTGGTCGGGACTACACCCTGAGCAGTTCTTC. The full variable domain, its missing parts supplied by reference TRBV30 and TRBJ2-1, is SQTIHQWPATLVQPVGSPLSLECTVEGTSNPNLYWYRQAAGRGLQLLFYSVGIGQISSEVPQNLSASRPQDRQFILSSKKLLLSDSGFYLCAWSGLHPEQFFGPGTRLTVL.